This T cell receptor (beta chain) originates from a study of blood T cell repertoires in COVID-19. Study summary: The United States, Italy and Spain provided the acute and convalescent COVID-19 samples. PBMCs, B-cell-depleted T cells, or T cells were the source of the cDNA or gDNA that made up the material.

Methods used by the authors: Amplification with reference gene primers provided the estimates of nucleated cell counts. The repertoire was sequenced with immunoSEQ multiplex PCR; TCRdb's copy has only in-frame clones and lacks some. D and trimming come from the DNA, and the V and J calls and clone size come from that table. The repertoire includes 100,000 to 150,000 clones, about four fifths of them detected once, and approximately 12% sits in the top ten. This CDR3 region has 13 residues. Trimming shortened V by 5 bases and J by 6 bases, and 12 bases separated the two germline ends. Looked up from germline, CDR1 is MNHEY and CDR2 is SVGAGI.

The sequencing input was peripheral blood. The gene calls are TRBV6-5 and TRBJ2-3; the D gene is possibly TRBD1 (6 bases). The receptor was isolated from a man in his fifties or sixties with acute or convalescent COVID-19. The CDR3: CASSQGYADTQYF. Here the CDR3 DNA reads TGTGCCAGCAGTCAGGGGTACGCGGATACGCAGTATTTT.